This TCR beta chain was profiled in a study of blood T cell repertoires in COVID-19. The data were produced by immunoSEQ multiplex PCR, yet TCRdb's version contains in-frame clones alone and is incomplete. The sample contains approximately 230,000 clones, approximately 90% of which appear only once. This CDR3 is 13 amino acids long. V lost 6 bases to trimming and J lost 1 base, with 8 bases between them. The V gene's germline CDR1 is MNHEY and CDR2 SVGAGI. Material for sequencing was peripheral blood. The chain carries TRBV6-5 and TRBJ2-3; D is possibly TRBD2 (5 bases). The origin of this receptor is a man aged 30 to 39 who had recovered from COVID-19. CDR3 DNA sequence: TGTGCCAGCAGGGCGGAGGGCACAGATACGCAGTATTTT. Translation: CASRAEGTDTQYF.